The clone carrying this TCR beta chain was observed at least ten times. TCRdb independently ran MiXCR on the reads; one entry per CDR3 protein. Of about 180,000 distinct CDR3 sequences listed, approximately 15% were seen once; the top ten hold roughly 27%. The data originate from a study of T cell repertoires in cytomegalovirus infection. This clonotype was obtained from a human donor in good health (CMV status not recorded). Some clones in this sample may be carry-over from other donors' samples. The source material was PBMCs.

The DNA of the CDR3 is TGTGCCAGCAGTTTAATGAGCGGAACTAACACCGGGGAGCTGTTTTTT. Translation: CASSLMSGTNTGELFF. The V and J genes are TRBV28 and TRBJ2-2, with D possibly being TRBD2 (5 bases). V was shortened by 2 bases and J by 2 bases, with 12 bases between the two germline ends. This CDR3 region has 16 residues. Germline-derived CDR1 and CDR2 are MDHEN and SYDVKM.